The source of this T cell receptor beta chain is a study of cytomegalovirus exposure and HLA in healthy donors. The PCR used 60 Vbeta and 13 Jbeta primers. Libraries were prepared by immunoSEQ multiplex PCR; TCRdb keeps only in-frame clonotypes and omits some of them. The sample includes 170,000 or so clones, about four fifths of them seen just once. This clone appeared a few times. The CDR3 has 16 amino acids. From germline, CDR1 is SNHLY and CDR2 FYNNEI. The V and J ends lost 7 bases and 5 bases, in that order; junction bases with no gene match: 13. The chain uses TRBV2 and TRBJ1-5; TRBD1 aligns across 8 bases. The receptor's source is a boy aged 2 to 10 in good health and CMV-seronegative. The source material was PBMCs. Written as DNA, the CDR3 is TGTGCCAGCACCCCCCAGCGCGGACAGGGTGATCAGCCCCAGCATTTT. This encodes CASTPQRGQGDQPQHF. The variable domain in full, completed from reference TRBV2 and TRBJ1-5, reads EPEVTQTPSHQVTQMGQEVILRCVPISNHLYFYWYRQILGQKVEFLVSFYNNEISEKSEIFDDQFSVERPDGSNFTLKIRSTKLEDSAMYFCASTPQRGQGDQPQHFGDGTRLSIL.